The 30 T cell receptor beta chains below come from one sample, sequenced in a study of T-cell memory formation after mild COVID-19. One entry per CDR3 protein, called by TCRdb with MiXCR from the 5' RACE reads. Of around 340,000 distinct CDR3 sequences in the sample, 10% to 15% are singletons; the top ten hold roughly a fifth. Sequencing used PBMCs or a T cell subset sorted from them (not recorded which). The receptor set was obtained from a young man who had mild COVID-19 (a few samples of this study predate the infection). Cell type and time point are not known.

This clonotype occurred a few times. The gene calls are TRBV20-1 and TRBJ2-4, with 7 bases lining up with TRBD1. J gave up 8 bases and V 7 bases, and 8 bases lay outside the gene matches. The CDR3 consists of 12 residues. Germline V gene data show CDR1 as DFQATT and CDR2 as SNEGSKA (reference sequence). CDR3 sequence reads: CSGRQGLDIQYF. CDR3 DNA sequence: TGCAGTGGCAGACAGGGCTTAGACATTCAGTACTTC.

This clonotype was observed a few times. The chain has TRBV7-2 and TRBJ2-7; TRBD2 matches 10 bases. Germline loops: CDR1 SGHTA, CDR2 FQGNSA. The CDR3 length is 15 residues. The trim removed 1 base at V and 2 bases at J, leaving 2 bases unmatched. In nucleotides, the CDR3 is TGTGCCAGCAGCTTAGGGCTAGCGGGGGCCTACGAGCAGTACTTC. This codes for CASSLGLAGAYEQYF.

The chain recombines TRBV3-1 with TRBJ1-1, with TRBD1 identical over 7 bases. The CDR3 extends over 17 amino acids. V shed 2 bases, J shed 0 bases, and the junction held 9 bases outside the gene matches. Germline CDR1 reads LGHDT; CDR2 reads YNNKEL (reference sequence). CDR3 DNA: TGTGCCAGCAGCCAACGGGGCAGGGGGATTTTGAACACTGAAGCTTTCTTT. This codes for CASSQRGRGILNTEAFF.

This clonotype turned up a few times. The genes are TRBV6-2 or TRBV6-3 and TRBJ2-7; D call uncertain. CDR3 length: 13 amino acids. With 2 bases removed from V and 3 bases from J, the gap between germline ends came to 8 bases. Germline CDR1 and CDR2: MNHEY and SVGEGT. CDR3 nucleotides: TGTGCCAGCAGTTACGAGTATGACTACGAGCAGTACGTC. As protein: CASSYEYDYEQYV.

The V and J genes are TRBV6-5 and TRBJ2-1; D call uncertain. The V gene lost 2 bases and the J gene lost 0 bases, with 8 bases spanning the gap. Germline V gives CDR1 MNHEY, CDR2 SVGAGI. CDR3 length equals 15 residues. The CDR3 DNA reads TGTGCCAGCAGTTACGAGCTTAGCTCCTACAATGAGCAGTTCTTC. It codes for CASSYELSSYNEQFF.

V is TRBV4-1 and J is TRBJ2-1; 12 bases are a match to TRBD2. The CDR3 length is 15 residues. V trimming: 1 base; J trimming: 9 bases; junction bases outside the gene matches: 4. Germline loops: CDR1 MGHRA, CDR2 YSYEKL. This CDR3 reads CASSQGLAGDGEQFF. CDR3 bases: TGCGCCAGCAGCCAAGGACTAGCGGGGGACGGTGAGCAGTTCTTC.

This chain joins TRBV12-3 or TRBV12-4 and TRBJ2-3; D gene uncertain. The length of the CDR3 is 12 residues. V was cut by 6 bases and J by 7 bases, with 11 bases left in between. CDR3 in DNA: TGTGCCAGCAGGCTCCTGGGGTATACGCAGTATTTT. It specifies CASRLLGYTQYF.

This clonotype was picked up a small number of times. The chain uses TRBV5-1 and TRBJ2-7; either TRBD1 or TRBD2 may fit D (7 bases each). The CDR3 extends over 15 amino acids. With 4 bases removed from V and 0 bases from J, the gap between germline ends came to 14 bases. The germline gives CDR1 SGHRS, CDR2 YFSETQ. The CDR3 spells CASSRGDSFSYEQYV. The CDR3 nucleotides are TGCGCCAGCAGCCGGGGGGACAGCTTCTCCTACGAGCAGTACGTC.

This chain links TRBV20-1 with TRBJ2-2, with a weak D call TRBD2 (6 bases). This CDR3 comprises 16 residues. V lost 0 bases and J lost 2, with 13 bases in between. CDR1 is DFQATT, CDR2 SNEGSKA, per germline (reference sequence). The CDR3 sequence is CSARDPGGPNTGELFF. The DNA for the CDR3 is TGCAGTGCTAGAGATCCCGGAGGGCCTAACACCGGGGAGCTGTTTTTT.

This clonotype was seen more than once but under ten times. The chain carries TRBV5-1 and TRBJ1-1; D is unresolved. CDR1 SGHRS and CDR2 YFSETQ come from the germline V gene. The V gene lost 5 bases and the J gene lost 3 bases, with 20 bases spanning the gap. This CDR3 contains 16 residues. CDR3 DNA: TGCGCCAGCAGTCTAACCCCTGGTCAACAATACACTGAAGCTTTCTTT. Protein: CASSLTPGQQYTEAFF. Combining the CDR3 with reference TRBV5-1 and TRBJ1-1 gives the whole variable domain KAGVTQTPRYLIKTRGQQVTLSCSPISGHRSVSWYQQTPGQGLQFLFEYFSETQRNKGNFPGRFSGRQFSNSRSEMNVSTLELGDSALYLCASSLTPGQQYTEAFFGQGTRLTVV.

In this sample, this clonotype turned up a few times. The rearrangement links TRBV4-1 to TRBJ2-3; D is unresolved. Per germline, CDR1 MGHRA and CDR2 YSYEKL. V gave up 0 bases and J gave up 0 bases, with 10 bases separating them. The CDR3 has 16 amino acids. This chain's CDR3 is CASSQETAPSTDTQYF. CDR3 in DNA: TGCGCCAGCAGCCAAGAAACGGCCCCTAGCACAGATACGCAGTATTTT.

Many counts were recorded for this clonotype. This rearrangement joins TRBV20-1 to TRBJ2-5; 8 bases are a match to TRBD2. Trimming removed 0 bases from V and 4 bases from J; junction bases left unmatched: 4. Germline V gives CDR1 DFQATT, CDR2 SNEGSKA (reference sequence). CDR3 size: 14 residues. The CDR3 DNA sequence: TGCAGTGCTAGAGATACGGGGGGGCCAGAGACCCAGTACTTC. It encodes CSARDTGGPETQYF.

The CDR3 is CASGPPGYEQYV. The DNA of the CDR3 is TGTGCCAGCGGCCCCCCGGGCTACGAGCAGTACGTC. This chain uses TRBV28 with TRBJ2-7, with unresolved D. The CDR3 totals 12 residues. Germline lookup yields CDR1 MDHEN and CDR2 SYDVKM. Between the trimmed V and J ends, which lost 8 bases and 3 bases, there was a span of 11 bases.

The V and J genes are TRBV20-1 and TRBJ2-4; D uncertain. This CDR3 contains 15 residues. The V gene's germline CDR1 is DFQATT and CDR2 SNEGSKA (reference sequence). V lost 0 bases, J lost 0 bases, and 9 bases lay in between. The chain's CDR3 is CSARDEVLAKNIQYF. CDR3 bases: TGCAGTGCTAGAGATGAGGTATTAGCCAAAAACATTCAGTACTTC.

The chain uses TRBV10-3 and TRBJ2-5; 7 bases map to TRBD2. V trimming: 8 bases; J trimming: 0 bases; junction bases outside the gene matches: 9. The CDR3 runs 15 residues. CDR1 and CDR2 from the germline V gene are ENHRY and SYGVKD. The DNA of the CDR3 is TGTGCCATCCGGTCGGGAGGCGGGGACCAAGAGACCCAGTACTTC. This translates into CAIRSGGGDQETQYF.

This clonotype turned up a few times. The V gene is TRBV29-1, the J gene TRBJ2-5; D is uncertain. CDR1 is SQVTM and CDR2 is ANQGSEA in the germline V gene. The CDR3 is made up of 13 amino acids. The V end was cut by 5 bases, the J end by 4 bases, with 14 bases between. The CDR3 bases are TGCAGCGTTACATTTGGGTGGCGAGAGACCCAGTACTTC. The encoded protein is CSVTFGWRETQYF.

In its sample, this clonotype was seen a few times. The chain couples TRBV6-2 or TRBV6-3 to TRBJ2-3, with 7 bases that match TRBD1. CDR1 is MNHEY and CDR2 is SVGEGT in the germline V gene. J was trimmed by 3 bases and V by 1 base; bases with no gene match: 4. The CDR3 extends over 15 amino acids. The DNA for the CDR3 is TGTGCCAGCAGTTACTGGACAGGTACGACAGATACGCAGTATTTT. It yields the protein CASSYWTGTTDTQYF.

The CDR3 here is CASTPTGTYEQYF. The CDR3, as DNA: TGTGCCAGCACCCCGACAGGGACCTACGAGCAGTACTTC. The chain recombines TRBV6-2 or TRBV6-3 with TRBJ2-7; TRBD1 matches at 7 bases. CDR3 length equals 13 residues. Unmatched junction bases numbered 5, after V lost 7 bases and J lost 2 bases. The germline V gene encodes CDR1 MNHEY and CDR2 SVGEGT.

The sample holds a few counts of this clonotype. The genes are TRBV20-1 and TRBJ2-3; tentatively, D is TRBD2 (5 bases). The CDR3 sequence is 15 residues long. V gave up 0 bases and J gave up 4 bases, with 14 bases separating them. Germline CDR1 DFQATT, CDR2 SNEGSKA (reference sequence). The CDR3 reads CSARENRGSPDTQYF. In DNA form, the CDR3 reads TGCAGTGCTAGAGAAAACCGGGGAAGCCCAGATACGCAGTATTTT.

This chain joins TRBV7-9 and TRBJ2-3, with 12 bases matching TRBD2. The V and J ends lost 0 bases and 6 bases, in that order; junction bases with no gene match: 4. The CDR3 length is 16 residues. The germline CDR1 and CDR2 sequences are SEHNR and FQNEAQ (reference sequence). In nucleotides, the CDR3 is TGTGCCAGCAGCTTAGCCCTAGCGGGGGGGCCGGATACGCAGTATTTT. Protein: CASSLALAGGPDTQYF.

The CDR3 region is CASREVQGENLNPLGYTDTQYF. The DNA for the CDR3 is TGTGCCAGCCGGGAGGTCCAGGGAGAGAACTTGAATCCTCTGGGGTACACTGATACGCAGTATTTT. This rearrangement joins TRBV10-3 to TRBJ2-3; 7 positions agree with TRBD2. Trimming at V came to 10 bases and at J to 6 bases, leaving 37 bases not matched to a gene. The germline gives CDR1 ENHRY, CDR2 SYGVKD. The CDR3 runs to 22 residues.

The V call is TRBV5-5, the J call TRBJ2-3; 7 bases match TRBD1. The CDR3 runs 14 residues. Germline loops: CDR1 SGHKS, CDR2 YYEKEE (reference sequence). The junction had 3 bases not matched to a gene; V was cut back by 3 bases and J by 2 bases. The CDR3 spells CASSSTGFTDTQYF. CDR3 coding DNA: TGTGCCAGCAGCTCGACAGGGTTCACAGATACGCAGTATTTT. The variable domain in full, completed from reference TRBV5-5 and TRBJ2-3, reads DAGVTQSPTHLIKTRGQQVTLRCSPISGHKSVSWYQQVLGQGPQFIFQYYEKEERGRGNFPDRFSARQFPNYSSELNVNALLLGDSALYLCASSSTGFTDTQYFGPGTRLTVL.

This clonotype turned up a few times. The chain has TRBV27 and TRBJ2-7; 11 positions agree with TRBD1. Germline values: CDR1 MNHEY, CDR2 SMNVEV (reference sequence). The CDR3 is 14 residues long. V lost 3 bases to trimming and J lost 4 bases; unmatched junction nucleotides: 2. The CDR3 loop reads CASSFRDRGYEQYF. The CDR3 nucleotides read TGTGCCAGCAGTTTTCGGGACAGGGGGTACGAGCAGTACTTC.

The chain couples TRBV3-1 to TRBJ1-4; D remains ambiguous. The germline V gene encodes CDR1 LGHDT and CDR2 YNNKEL (reference sequence). The CDR3 consists of 16 residues. V lost 1 base and J 8 bases, leaving 17 bases between the germline ends. CDR3 residues: CASSQGPELEFEKLFF. The CDR3 DNA reads as TGTGCCAGCAGCCAAGGGCCCGAACTTGAATTCGAAAAACTGTTTTTT.

CDR3 coding DNA: TGTGCCAGCAGCCGGAAGGGGGCAAGCGAAGAGACCCAGTACTTC. This codes for CASSRKGASEETQYF. The gene calls are TRBV4-2 and TRBJ2-5; 7 bases map to TRBD1. This CDR3 contains 15 residues. V lost 4 bases and J lost 3; bases outside the gene matches: 8. Germline-derived CDR1 and CDR2 are LGHNA and YNFKEQ.

This clonotype was found a few times. The V gene is TRBV7-9, the J gene TRBJ1-1, with D possibly being TRBD1 (5 bases). This CDR3 spans 16 amino acids. V lost 1 base to trimming and J lost 6 bases, with 18 bases between them. Germline CDR1 is SEHNR and CDR2 is FQNEAQ (reference sequence). The CDR3, as DNA: TGTGCCAGCAGCTTAGGAGGAAGGGGCGCAGAGGCTGAAGCTTTCTTT. This sequence encodes CASSLGGRGAEAEAFF.

The chain uses TRBV20-1 and TRBJ1-1, with D hard to call. The V gene lost 0 bases and the J gene lost 6 bases, with 8 bases spanning the gap. CDR1 and CDR2 (germline): DFQATT, SNEGSKA (reference sequence). The length of the CDR3 is 12 residues. This chain's CDR3 is CSAREAGSEAFF. As DNA, the CDR3 is TGCAGTGCTAGAGAGGCTGGGTCTGAAGCTTTCTTT.

The chain is built from TRBV6-2 or TRBV6-3 and TRBJ2-2, with 8 positions matching TRBD1. Germline V CDR1 and CDR2: MNHEY, SVGEGT. The CDR3 has 14 residues. Trimming removed 6 bases from V and 4 bases from J; junction bases left unmatched: 4. This CDR3 is CASRRQGLTGELFF. The CDR3 region has the DNA TGTGCCAGCAGACGACAGGGGCTCACCGGGGAGCTGTTTTTT.

The V call is TRBV29-1, the J call TRBJ2-5; 7 nucleotides agree with TRBD2. Germline loops: CDR1 SQVTM, CDR2 ANQGSEA. This CDR3 is 11 amino acids long. Trimming removed 7 bases from V and 2 bases from J; junction bases left unmatched: 1. CDR3 protein: CSGGLQETQYF. In nucleotides, the CDR3 is TGCAGCGGGGGACTACAAGAGACCCAGTACTTC.

This clonotype came up many times. The CDR3 DNA reads as TGCGCCAGCAGCCAAGAGGATAGCGGGGGGCCCCTGGTGACCCAGTACTTC. Protein product: CASSQEDSGGPLVTQYF. The chain combines TRBV4-1 with TRBJ2-5; 10 bases align to TRBD2. The J segment lost 7 bases and the V segment lost 0 bases, leaving 11 bases of the junction unmatched. Germline V gives CDR1 MGHRA, CDR2 YSYEKL. The CDR3 has 17 amino acids.